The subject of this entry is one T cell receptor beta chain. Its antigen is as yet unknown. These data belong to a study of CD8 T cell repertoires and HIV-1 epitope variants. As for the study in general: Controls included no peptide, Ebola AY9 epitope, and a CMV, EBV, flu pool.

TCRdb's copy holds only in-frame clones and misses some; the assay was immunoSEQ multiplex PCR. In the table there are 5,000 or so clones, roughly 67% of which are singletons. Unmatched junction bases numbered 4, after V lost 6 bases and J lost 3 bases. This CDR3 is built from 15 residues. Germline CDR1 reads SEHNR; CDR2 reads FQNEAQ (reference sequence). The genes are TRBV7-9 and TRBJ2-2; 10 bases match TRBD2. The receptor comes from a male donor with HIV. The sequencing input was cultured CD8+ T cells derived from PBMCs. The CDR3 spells CASSLGLAYTGELFF. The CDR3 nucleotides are TGTGCCAGCAGTTTGGGACTAGCGTACACCGGGGAGCTGTTTTTT.